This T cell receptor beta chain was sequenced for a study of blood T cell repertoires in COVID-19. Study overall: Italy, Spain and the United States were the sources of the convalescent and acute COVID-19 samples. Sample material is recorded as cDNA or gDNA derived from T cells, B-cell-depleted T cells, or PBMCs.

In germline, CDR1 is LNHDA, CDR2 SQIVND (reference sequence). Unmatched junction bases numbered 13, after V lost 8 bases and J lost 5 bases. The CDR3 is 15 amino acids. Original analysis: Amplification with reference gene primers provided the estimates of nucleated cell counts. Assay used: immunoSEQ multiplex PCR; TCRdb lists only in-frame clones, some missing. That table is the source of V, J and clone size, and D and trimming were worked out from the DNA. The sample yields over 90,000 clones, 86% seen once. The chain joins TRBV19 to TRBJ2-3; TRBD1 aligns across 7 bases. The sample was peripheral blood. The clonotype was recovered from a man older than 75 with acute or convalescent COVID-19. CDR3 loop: CASLPSGGTGDTQYF. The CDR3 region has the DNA TGTGCCAGTTTACCCTCAGGGGGTACTGGAGATACGCAGTATTTT.